The T cell receptor (beta chain) described here comes from a study of blood T cell repertoires in COVID-19. About the study: Donors in the United States, Italy and Spain gave samples during acute or convalescent COVID-19.

CDR1 and CDR2 from the germline V gene are SGHTA and FQGNSA. The CDR3 spans 14 residues. V was trimmed by 5 bases and J by 0 bases, leaving 8 bases between them. Under the authors' procedure: Estimated nucleated cell counts came from reference gene primer amplification. Sequencing was performed with immunoSEQ multiplex PCR; in TCRdb, only in-frame clones are kept and a portion is missing. That table supplies the V and J calls and clone size; D and trimming were determined from the DNA. The sample shows 210,000 or so clones, approximately 91% of them seen only once. The clonotype originates from a man aged 40-50 years with acute or convalescent COVID-19. This chain links TRBV7-2 with TRBJ1-3; possible D gene TRBD1, 6 bases. The sequencing input was peripheral blood. In nucleotides, the CDR3 is TGTGCCAGCAGCCCACAGGGCTCTGGAAACACCATATATTTT. Translated: CASSPQGSGNTIYF.